The next 17 T cell receptor beta chains were all read from a single sample in a study of siplizumab effects on memory and regulatory T cells. Data came from immunoSEQ multiplex PCR; TCRdb stores just in-frame clones and leaves some out. The data contain approximately 65,000 clones, less than 90% of them seen just once; the ten biggest clones take up about 3.8%. Sequences were obtained from memory CD4+ T cells sorted from blood. These receptors came from a human donor in good health.

This clone occurred a few times. Other DNA sequences within the sample encode an identical CDR3. This chain connects TRBV25-1 to TRBJ2-1; D gene ambiguous. V gave up 5 bases and J gave up 5 bases, with 4 bases separating them. The CDR3 has 11 residues. Germline CDR1 and CDR2: MGHDK and SYGVNS. CDR3 nucleotide sequence: TGTGCCAGCAGTCGGAACAATGAGCAGTTCTTC. Its protein is CASSRNNEQFF. Together with reference TRBV25-1 and TRBJ2-1, the CDR3 gives the full variable domain: EADIYQTPRYLVIGTGKKITLECSQTMGHDKMYWYQQDPGMELHLIHYSYGVNSTEKGDLSSESTVSRIRTEHFPLTLESARPSHTSQYLCASSRNNEQFFGPGTRLTVL.

This chain links TRBV6-1 with TRBJ1-2; TRBD1 might be the D (6 bases). The CDR3 extends over 13 amino acids. Deletions cut 6 bases from V and 4 bases from J, with 12 bases between. Germline assignment: CDR1 MNHNS and CDR2 SASEGT. The CDR3 sequence is CASRQDRTYGYTF. As DNA, the CDR3 is TGTGCCAGCAGACAAGACAGGACCTATGGCTACACCTTC.

This chain connects TRBV18 to TRBJ2-7; D call uncertain. Germline-derived CDR1 and CDR2 are KGHSH and LQKENI. V was pared by 2 bases and J by 3 bases, with 8 bases between. This CDR3 has 13 amino acids. The DNA for the CDR3 is TGTGCCAGCTCACCAGAAGGTTTCTACGAGCAGTACTTC. It yields the protein CASSPEGFYEQYF.

This clone is medium-sized. The chain links TRBV7-9 to TRBJ1-4; D is ambiguous. Between the trimmed V and J ends, which lost 5 bases and 8 bases, there was a span of 18 bases. The V gene's germline CDR1 is SEHNR and CDR2 FQNEAQ (reference sequence). The CDR3 contains 15 residues. The DNA of the CDR3 is TGTGCCAGCAGCCTTACCCCAGGATCAGGCGAAAAACTGTTTTTT. Its protein product is CASSLTPGSGEKLFF.

This rearrangement joins TRBV19 to TRBJ2-3; possible D gene TRBD1, 6 bases. This CDR3 has 12 residues. With 6 bases removed from V and 5 bases from J, the gap between germline ends came to 9 bases. In germline, CDR1 is LNHDA, CDR2 SQIVND (reference sequence). CDR3 coding DNA: TGTGCCAGTAGCCAGGGGAGAGATACGCAGTATTTT. This translates into CASSQGRDTQYF.

The chain recombines TRBV11-3 with TRBJ1-5; 7 bases align to TRBD1. Germline V CDR1 and CDR2: SGHNT, YENEEA. The CDR3 totals 14 residues. V gave up 5 bases and J gave up 7 bases; unmatched junction bases: 8. CDR3 amino acids: CASSRTGLGQPQHF. CDR3 coding DNA: TGTGCCAGCAGCCGGACAGGACTGGGGCAGCCCCAGCATTTT. The whole variable domain, filled in from reference TRBV11-3 and TRBJ1-5, reads EAGVVQSPRYKIIEKKQPVAFWCNPISGHNTLYWYLQNLGQGPELLIRYENEEAVDDSQLPKDRFSAERLKGVDSTLKIQPAELGDSAVYLCASSRTGLGQPQHFGDGTRLSIL.

V usage is TRBV6-1 and J usage is TRBJ1-1, with 8 bases fitting TRBD1. The germline V gene encodes CDR1 MNHNS and CDR2 SASEGT. Germline trimming cut 5 bases from V and 3 bases from J; bases unmatched to any gene: 5. This CDR3 has 14 amino acids. This chain's CDR3 is CASSRTGGYTEAFF. The CDR3 DNA follows: TGTGCCAGCAGTCGAACAGGGGGTTACACTGAAGCTTTCTTT.

CDR3 coding DNA: TGCAGCGTCGGAGGACAGGGTAGAGACAAGCAGTACTTC. It codes for CSVGGQGRDKQYF. The chain carries TRBV29-1 and TRBJ2-7, with 8 bases lining up with TRBD1. CDR1 is SQVTM and CDR2 is ANQGSEA in the germline V gene. The CDR3 length is 13 residues. Trimming took 6 bases from V and 8 from J; bases not matched to a gene: 12.

In nucleotides, the CDR3 is TGTGCCAGCAGGACGAGGATGGGGGAGACCCAGTACTTC. It yields the protein CASRTRMGETQYF. The genes are TRBV5-5 and TRBJ2-5; D gene unclear. The V end lost 5 bases, the J end lost 5 bases, and 13 bases lay between the germline ends. The CDR3 totals 13 residues. Germline CDR1 is SGHKS and CDR2 is YYEKEE (reference sequence).

The V call is TRBV2, the J call TRBJ1-2; TRBD1 might be the D (6 bases). Germline V gives CDR1 SNHLY, CDR2 FYNNEI. V was cut by 7 bases and J by 4 bases, with 16 bases left in between. This CDR3 has 14 residues. The CDR3 DNA sequence: TGTGCCAGCACCGTGGGAAAAGGGGGCTATGGCTACACCTTC. The encoded protein is CASTVGKGGYGYTF.

The chain has TRBV6-5 and TRBJ2-7; tentatively, D is TRBD2 (7 bases). Germline-derived CDR1 and CDR2 are MNHEY and SVGAGI. Trimming shortened V by 0 bases and J by 3 bases, and 12 bases separated the two germline ends. The CDR3 is made up of 15 amino acids. The CDR3 protein is CASSYSGGAHYEQYF. The CDR3 nucleotides read TGTGCCAGCAGTTACTCGGGGGGGGCCCACTACGAGCAGTACTTC.

This clone was detected only once. V is TRBV2 and J is TRBJ1-5; D gene unclear. In germline, CDR1 is SNHLY, CDR2 FYNNEI. V was trimmed by 6 bases and J by 9 bases, leaving 12 bases between them. This CDR3 comprises 12 residues. The CDR3 DNA sequence: TGTGCCAGCAGACGCAAGGAGACGCCCCAGCATTTT. Protein: CASRRKETPQHF.

This chain joins TRBV5-8 and TRBJ1-3; D possibly corresponds to TRBD1 (6 bases). Per germline, CDR1 SGHTS and CDR2 YDEGEE. The CDR3 runs to 14 residues. V gave up 2 bases and J gave up 3 bases, with 9 bases separating them. CDR3 nucleotides: TGTGCCAGCAGCTTCGGGACAAGTGGAAACACCATATATTTT. This translates into CASSFGTSGNTIYF.

The chain employs TRBV7-6 and TRBJ2-7, with 11 bases matching TRBD2. In germline, CDR1 is SGHVS, CDR2 FNYEAQ. This CDR3 is 16 amino acids long. V gave up 1 base and J gave up 4 bases; unmatched junction bases: 6. CDR3 in amino acids: CASSLVPTSGMYEQYF. The CDR3 DNA sequence: TGTGCCAGCAGCTTAGTCCCGACTAGCGGGATGTACGAGCAGTACTTC.

The chain recombines TRBV7-1 with TRBJ2-7; 9 bases match TRBD1. TRBV7-1 is classed as an ORF, of uncertain function. V was pared by 5 bases and J by 5 bases, with 1 base of the junction left unmatched. The CDR3 covers 12 residues. This CDR3 reads CASSRDRDEQYF. The DNA of the CDR3 is TGTGCCAGCAGCAGGGACAGGGACGAGCAGTACTTC.

The chain joins TRBV5-4 to TRBJ1-2; the D gene is possibly TRBD1 (5 bases). Deletions cut 3 bases from V and 4 bases from J, with 16 bases between. Germline CDR1 reads SGHNT; CDR2 reads YYREEE (reference sequence). The CDR3 covers 15 residues. Here the CDR3 reads CASSSGGGGSYGYTF. The CDR3 DNA reads as TGTGCCAGCAGCTCCGGAGGTGGGGGATCCTATGGCTACACCTTC.

This CDR3 reads CASSGRLYNEQFF. In DNA form, the CDR3 reads TGTGCCAGCAGTGGGCGGCTTTACAATGAGCAGTTCTTC. J is TRBJ2-1 and V is TRBV6-1; D unclear. Between the trimmed V and J ends, which lost 4 bases and 4 bases, there was a span of 8 bases. The length of the CDR3 is 13 residues. Germline values: CDR1 MNHNS, CDR2 SASEGT.